This T cell receptor (beta chain) was sequenced for a study of patients and donors after allogeneic stem cell transplantation. The V gene's germline CDR1 is MNHEY and CDR2 SVGEGT. Losses at the gene ends were 0 bases for V and 5 bases for J; bases not matched to a gene: 9. This CDR3 comprises 16 residues. TCRdb processed the RT-PCR reads anew with MiXCR; each CDR3 protein has one entry. The table has 150,000 to 200,000 distinct CDR3 sequences, 25% to 35% seen once; the top ten hold 3.2%. This chain links TRBV6-2 or TRBV6-3 with TRBJ2-7; TRBD2 aligns across 8 bases. The sequenced material came from blood, either unsorted or a sorted T cell fraction (not recorded which). The receptor's source is a human donor who was either an allogeneic HSCT recipient or a stem cell or donor lymphocyte infusion donor (not recorded which). It is not recorded whose cells these are; they may come from a transplant donor. CDR3 nucleotides: TGTGCCAGCAGTTACTCGAGGAGCGGGAGCGGAAACGAGCAGTACTTC. This encodes CASSYSRSGSGNEQYF.